What follows is one TCR beta chain and its context. What antigen it recognizes has not been identified. Per-nucleotide qualities are absent, and no much larger clonotype sits a single base away. Read against the paper, the sample's treatment or condition label means: live attenuated yellow fever vaccine strain. At each blood-draw timepoint, two biological replicates of bulk PBMCs were collected. PBMCs were isolated from peripheral blood using a standard Ficoll-Paque protocol. TriZol was used to extract RNA from bulk PBMCs, CD4 and CD8 fractions, and dextramer-positive and dextramer-negative fractions. The sample belongs to a study of T cells after yellow fever vaccination (dated by TCRdb to about 2019). Context from the whole study: The SMART-Seq v4 Ultra Low Input RNA kit was used to prepare libraries from fractions with low cell numbers. To follow T-cell clones before and after primary and booster YFV17D yellow fever vaccination, bulk TCR alpha and beta repertoires were sequenced over time. The cohort comprised two healthy male donors, one aged 18 to 30 and one aged 30 to 40 years. Blood was collected at multiple timepoints before and after primary and secondary immunization, and bulk PBMC replicates and cell subsets were isolated.

The sample was run on an Illumina NovaSeq 6000. Synthesis of TCR cDNA relied on 5'RACE template switching, a step that introduced a universal primer site along with unique molecular identifiers. Priming of cDNA synthesis was performed from both the TCR alpha and TCR beta constant segments. Two PCR steps were used to amplify libraries, with sample barcodes and sequencing adapters being added in the second step. Sequencing of libraries was performed on Illumina HiSeq 2500 (2x100 bp) or NovaSeq (2x150 bp). The original pipeline was this. Reads were demultiplexed and collapsed into UMI consensus sequences with MIGEC, and V(D)J alignment was performed with MiXCR. Vaccine-responding clonotypes were defined with edgeR using replicate PBMC samples, requiring FDR below 0.01 and a log2 fold change above 5 up to day 15. Each bulk clonotype was labeled CD4 or CD8 based on which sequenced repertoire, CD4 or CD8, contained the clonotype at higher abundance. TCRdb trimmed public reads at Q25 via fastp, called clones via MiXCR and kept in-frame beta chains. Each record represents a unique CDR3 protein, reported with the most common genes and DNA among its rows. The V and J calls reflect TCRdb's pipeline rather than the authors' work. Within this sample are 300,000 or so distinct CDR3 sequences, with around 3.9% of them counted one time only. Approximately 25% of the sample is in the top ten clones.

Overall study results and their limits: The secondary T-cell response was found to be weaker but faster than the primary response, with a peak reached on day 5 rather than on day 15. A small fraction of clonotypes appeared in both the CD4 and CD8 compartments, likely as a result of convergent recombination. Most clones expanded after primary vaccination (around 96% of CD4 and 88% of CD8) were re-detected after the booster, suggesting that broad memory maintenance occurred. Because only a couple of donors were included in the study, the extent to which the findings can be generalized is limited. FACS-sorted repertoires could contain abundant contaminating clonotypes from the bulk population, so computational filtering was required.

The V and J ends are trimmed by 0 bases and 4 bases, leaving 10 bases between them. The CDR3 starts with the cysteine, ends with the phenylalanine, and has 15 residues. Only the CDR3 part of the read is kept: 45 bases, read in frame from the first base. CDR1 and CDR2 are drawn from the germline V gene (reference sequence): SGHNT, YYREEE. The V gene is TRBV5-4 and the J gene is TRBJ2-2, with the D gene not clear enough to name. Specimen: PBMCs, collected 5 days after the yellow fever booster vaccination. This receptor was taken from a man aged 18 to 30 who received the YFV17D yellow fever vaccine. The CDR3 protein sequence reads: CASSLAGLPTGELFF. The nucleotide sequence is TGTGCCAGCAGCTTGGCTGGGCTACCCACCGGGGAGCTGTTTTTT.